The entry that follows covers one T cell receptor (beta chain) sequence. The antigen it binds to is not known. The sample holds no much larger clone one base away, and base qualities are not on file. These data belong to a study of blood T cell repertoires in COVID-19 (dated by TCRdb to 2018 to 2020). Some background on the complete study: Samples from collaborators originated in the United States, Italy and Spain and spanned both the acute and convalescent phases of COVID-19. The prospective study material was composed of cDNA or gDNA derived from T cells, B-cell-depleted T cells, or PBMCs. The dataset comprised deeply sampled blood TCRbeta repertoires from subjects exposed to, actively infected with, or recovered from COVID-19. A freely available public database, intended as a resource for researchers studying the immune response to SARS-CoV-2, is where the repertoires were released. Samples were obtained from the ongoing ImmuneRACE study (first 160 participants) and from 1,200 or so subjects provided by 6 global collaborators. The sample metadata nearly always contained a de-identified subject ID, COVID-19 status, age in years and sex. HLA class I and class II types, where available, came from metadata supplied by the sample provider rather than from assay-based typing. The paper as a whole reports these results and caveats: The amount of clinical and demographic metadata varied by source and participant and was provided uncurated.

TCRbeta CDR3 regions were amplified from genomic DNA by means of the immunoSEQ Assay, a bias-controlled multiplex PCR. In the paper's pipeline: The number of nucleated cells in each sample was estimated by amplification of reference gene primers within the assay. To quantify the absolute abundance of each unique TCRbeta CDR3 rearrangement, sequence reads were collapsed and filtered. Productive Simpson clonality was computed per sample as the square root of Simpson's diversity index over productive rearrangements. TCRdb's version of the immuneACCESS table is confined to in-frame rearrangements and falls short of the full clone set. An unresolved V gene accounts for under half of the shortfall where checked; the remainder is of unknown origin. The V and J calls and clone size were taken over from that table, and D and trimming were inferred from the DNA. The sample records around 39,000 clones, 70% to 90% of which are singletons. Under 9% of the sample is in the top ten clones.

Whole blood was collected in K2EDTA tubes by collaborating institutions according to the institutions' own protocols. Collaborator samples were shipped for TCRbeta analysis as frozen whole blood, isolated PBMCs, or DNA extracted from either sample type. From the cysteine up to the phenylalanine, the CDR3 has a length of 16 residues. Just CDR3 DNA is preserved here, 48 bases in frame from base 1. For CDR1 and CDR2, the germline V gene lists SGHRS and YFSETQ. Germline trimming amounts to 2 bases on V and 7 bases on J, with 9 as the count of junction bases outside the gene matches. Material for sequencing was peripheral blood. The sequence was obtained from a man in his fifties or sixties with active COVID-19. The rearrangement combines TRBV5-1 with TRBJ2-1, with 10 central nucleotides matching TRBD2. Read as DNA, the sequence is TGCGCCAGCAGCTTTACCCTAGCGGGAGCGGGAAATGAGCAGTTCTTC. Its translation reads: CASSFTLAGAGNEQFF.